The subject of this entry is one T cell receptor beta chain. The entry originates in a study of regulatory T cells in long-lasting Graves disease. CDR3 length: 14 residues. Germline V CDR1 and CDR2: KGHDR, SFDVKD. V lost 7 bases and J 3 bases, leaving 14 bases between the germline ends. Libraries of TCR beta came from iRepertoire HTBI primers plus Arm-PCR of CDR3 regions. Per the original data handling: Throughout the samples, researchers identified 60 to 70 TRBV and approximately 15 TRBJ segments. One entry per CDR3 protein, called by TCRdb with MiXCR from the multiplex PCR reads. None of the V and J calls come from the authors' own analysis; TCRdb made them. The sample has a few hundred thousand distinct CDR3 sequences; less than 25% are singletons. Sample time point: persistent/refractory GD, antithyroid drugs over 5 years with positive TRAb. Following extraction of RNA from PBMCs, that RNA was used to make the TCR library.

The receptor's source is a female donor with Graves disease. The sequencing used peripheral blood mononuclear cells (PBMCs), collected when the disease was refractory, from a patient treated with antithyroid drugs. The V call is TRBV24-1, the J call TRBJ1-2; TRBD1 might be the D (6 bases). Here the CDR3 reads CATRGGGGDYGYTF. CDR3 DNA sequence: TGTGCCACCAGGGGGGGGGGGGGCGACTATGGCTACACCTTC.